Listed below are T cell receptor beta chains from one sample, sequenced in a study of cytomegalovirus exposure and HLA in healthy donors. Generated by immunoSEQ multiplex PCR, the TCRdb table keeps only in-frame clones and is missing some. The sample has roughly 300,000 clones; roughly 90% are singletons. The sequencing input was PBMCs. These receptors were taken from a woman between 18 and 30 years old in good health and CMV-seronegative. Each CDR3 is given with its conserved first and last residue. The D gene is left open where the match is weak. Only part of the rows carry a size: once, few, many, or a class if the clone is expanded.

TRBV6-1,-,13,TRBJ1-5,-,TGTGCCAGCAGTCCAGCGTACGGTCAGCCCCAGCATTTT,CASSPAYGQPQHF
TRBV5-6,TRBD2,15,TRBJ2-7,-,TGTGCCAGCAGCTTCCCTAGCGGGAGGCCCCACGAGCAGTACTTC,CASSFPSGRPHEQYF
TRBV28,-,16,TRBJ2-7,-,TGTGCCAGCAGGCTGTATCTGGGACTCGAGAACTACGAGCAGTACTTC,CASRLYLGLENYEQYF
TRBV13,-,13,TRBJ1-5,-,TGTGCCAGCAGCTTAGAGGGGCGTCAGCCCCAGCATTTT,CASSLEGRQPQHF
TRBV15,TRBD2,15,TRBJ2-1,once,TGTGCCACCAGCAGACTAGCGGGAGAGGTCAATGAGCAGTTCTTC,CATSRLAGEVNEQFF
TRBV5-8,-,15,TRBJ1-5,-,TGTGCCAGCGCCCATGACTGGGGCACTTTTCAGCCCCAGCATTTT,CASAHDWGTFQPQHF
TRBV9,TRBD2,16,TRBJ2-7,-,TGTGCCAGCAGCGCCGGGGGTCGCGGGAGGCTCTACGAGCAGTACTTC,CASSAGGRGRLYEQYF
TRBV15,-,13,TRBJ1-2,once,TGTGCCACCAGCAGATCCGGGATAGGTGGCTACACCTTC,CATSRSGIGGYTF
TRBV11-3,TRBD2,14,TRBJ2-1,-,TGTGCCAGCAGCTTATCAGGACTAGCGGGAGTTCCGTTCTTC,CASSLSGLAGVPFF
TRBV4-1,-,15,TRBJ2-2,-,TGCGCCAGCAGCCCCCGGGGGAGTAACACCGGGGAGCTGTTTTTT,CASSPRGSNTGELFF
TRBV6-5,TRBD2,14,TRBJ2-1,few,TGTGCCAGCAGCCTGGGACTAGATACAGCTGAGCAGTTCTTC,CASSLGLDTAEQFF
TRBV18,TRBD1,11,TRBJ1-1,-,TGTGCCAGCCAGGGGACAGATGAAGCTTTCTTT,CASQGTDEAFF
TRBV25-1,TRBD1,17,TRBJ1-1,-,TGTGCCAGCAGTGAACTAAGGGACAGGGGGAGGAACACTGAAGCTTTCTTT,CASSELRDRGRNTEAFF
TRBV29-1,-,10,TRBJ2-1,-,TGCAGCGTTGGTCGTAATGAGCAGTTCTTC,CSVGRNEQFF
TRBV9,TRBD2,18,TRBJ2-1,once,TGTGCCAGCAGCGTAGGCACTAGCGGGAGCCTGAGTGGGAATGAGCAGTTCTTC,CASSVGTSGSLSGNEQFF
TRBV6-5,TRBD1,13,TRBJ2-5,-,TGTGCCAGCAGTCCAGGGGGCCTAGAGACCCAGTACTTC,CASSPGGLETQYF
TRBV6-5,-,14,TRBJ2-7,-,TGTGCCAGCAGTCGCCAGGTGTATCCCTACGAGCAGTACTTC,CASSRQVYPYEQYF
TRBV5-1,-,15,TRBJ2-1,-,TGCGCCAGCAGCTTAGCGGGCAGCTCCTACAATGAGCAGTTCTTC,CASSLAGSSYNEQFF
TRBV18,-,15,TRBJ2-1,-,TGTGCCAGCTCACCGGGAGCGGTTCGACACAATGAGCAGTTCTTC,CASSPGAVRHNEQFF
TRBV5-1,-,19,TRBJ1-2,-,TGCGCCAGCAGAAACGAAAGGGGGATCGACAGGAACCTTAACTATGGCTACACCTTC,CASRNERGIDRNLNYGYTF
TRBV2,-,12,TRBJ1-2,few,TGTGCCAGCAGTGTGCAGAACTATGGCTACACCTTC,CASSVQNYGYTF
TRBV25-1,-,14,TRBJ2-1,-,TGTGCCAGCAGTGAAGGATCAGGTCACAATGAGCAGTTCTTC,CASSEGSGHNEQFF
TRBV5-4,TRBD2,15,TRBJ2-7,once,TGTGCCACCTCCTTTACTAGCGGGAGCACCAACGAGCAGTACTTC,CATSFTSGSTNEQYF
TRBV15,TRBD2,14,TRBJ2-7,-,TGTGCCACCAGCCGGGGGGGGCTAGCGGAGGAGCAGTACTTC,CATSRGGLAEEQYF
TRBV19,-,14,TRBJ1-5,-,TGTGCCAGGGCCCTAGGGGGAACTAATCAGCCCCAGCATTTT,CARALGGTNQPQHF
TRBV7-2,-,13,TRBJ2-3,-,TGTGCCAGCAGCTTAACCAGGGGAGATACGCAGTATTTT,CASSLTRGDTQYF
TRBV7-8,TRBD2,15,TRBJ2-5,-,TGTGCCAGCAGCTTGGGTGGGACTATCGGCGAGACCCAGTACTTC,CASSLGGTIGETQYF
TRBV11-2,TRBD2,16,TRBJ2-2,-,TGTGCCAGCAGCCACCCTGGGGGGGGACGGACCGGGGAGCTGTTTTTT,CASSHPGGGRTGELFF
TRBV28,-,14,TRBJ2-7,-,TGTGCCAGCAGTTCCCCTGGGCTTACCTACGAGCAGTACTTC,CASSSPGLTYEQYF
TRBV29-1,-,15,TRBJ1-5,-,TGCAGCGTTGAAATCGGAGGGACCGGGCAGGAACCCCAGCATTTT,CSVEIGGTGQEPQHF
TRBV30,TRBD1,14,TRBJ2-7,once,TGTGCCTGGTCTTTCGGACAGGGGGCCTACGAGCAGTACTTC,CAWSFGQGAYEQYF
TRBV15,-,12,TRBJ1-2,few,TGTGCCACCAGCAGAGGTTCCGGGTTCTACACCTTC,CATSRGSGFYTF
TRBV6-6,-,12,TRBJ1-2,-,TGTGCCACCTCCGAAGGGGCGGGAGGCTACACCTTC,CATSEGAGGYTF
TRBV10-3,-,12,TRBJ1-1,-,TGTGCCATCAGTGTCATGAACACTGAAGCTTTCTTT,CAISVMNTEAFF
TRBV5-1,-,13,TRBJ2-1,-,TGCGCCAGCAGCCCTTTACGACTAGTTGAGCAGTTCTTC,CASSPLRLVEQFF
TRBV19,-,15,TRBJ1-5,-,TGTGCCAGTAGAACCCACAGGGCTAGCAATCAGCCCCAGCATTTT,CASRTHRASNQPQHF
TRBV18,-,15,TRBJ2-5,-,TGTGCCAGCTCACCAAGCGGAGGATTTAGAGAGACCCAGTACTTC,CASSPSGGFRETQYF
TRBV7-3,TRBD1,15,TRBJ2-7,-,TGTGCCAGCAGCTTAGGGTCGGGACAGTACTACGAGCAGTACTTC,CASSLGSGQYYEQYF
TRBV11-2,TRBD2,15,TRBJ2-7,-,TGTGCCAGCAGCTATATAGCGGGACCCCGCCGTGAGCAGTACTTC,CASSYIAGPRREQYF
TRBV5-1,-,14,TRBJ1-1,-,TGCGCCAGCAGCAGCGGGGGGTCGGGCACTGAAGCTTTCTTT,CASSSGGSGTEAFF
TRBV7-2,-,15,TRBJ2-2,-,TGTGCCAGCAGCCCGAAAGACGCGGAAAGCAGGGAGCTGTTTTTT,CASSPKDAESRELFF
TRBV7-2,TRBD1,15,TRBJ1-2,once,TGTGCCAGCAGCTTAGAGGGGCAGGGGGCGCAGGGCTACACCTTC,CASSLEGQGAQGYTF
TRBV28,-,13,TRBJ2-7,-,TGTGCCAGCAGTTTATCCAGTACCTACGAGCAGTACTTC,CASSLSSTYEQYF
TRBV27,-,11,TRBJ2-7,-,TGCGCCAGCAGTTTAAGCGGCGTGCAGTACTTC,CASSLSGVQYF
TRBV2,-,14,TRBJ2-3,once,TGTGCCGGCACGACAGGACAGAGTAGGGATACGCAGTATTTT,CAGTTGQSRDTQYF
TRBV28,TRBD2,14,TRBJ2-1,-,TGTGCCAGCACTAGCGGGAGACAATACAATGAGCAGTTCTTC,CASTSGRQYNEQFF
TRBV27,-,15,TRBJ2-7,-,TGTGCCAGCAGTCCGAAGCGAAACCCACCCTACGAGCAGTACTTC,CASSPKRNPPYEQYF
TRBV4-1,-,13,TRBJ1-2,-,TGCGCCAGCAGCCAAATTCTTTCCTATGGCTACACCTTC,CASSQILSYGYTF
TRBV28,TRBD1,15,TRBJ1-5,-,TGTGCCAGCAGTTCCGGACAGGGGGGCAATCAGCCCCAGCATTTT,CASSSGQGGNQPQHF
TRBV6-5,TRBD1,14,TRBJ1-2,-,TGTGCCAGCAGAATAGCAGGGGGCTTCTATGGCTACACCTTC,CASRIAGGFYGYTF
TRBV6-5,TRBD2,16,TRBJ2-5,-,TGTGCCAGCAGTTACCGCCTCCGGGGGGGAGAAGAGACCCAGTACTTC,CASSYRLRGGEETQYF
TRBV27,-,13,TRBJ2-1,-,TGTGCCAGCAGTTCAGGGGGGTACAATGAGCAGTTCTTC,CASSSGGYNEQFF
TRBV13,TRBD1,15,TRBJ1-5,-,TGTGCCAGCAGCTCGAGACAGGGTTCGGGTCAGCCCCAGCATTTT,CASSSRQGSGQPQHF
TRBV27,TRBD2,14,TRBJ2-7,once,TGTGCCAGCAGAAAGGGCGGGAGGGCCGGCGAGCAGTACTTC,CASRKGGRAGEQYF
TRBV9,TRBD2,16,TRBJ2-2,once,TGTGCCAGCAGCGCCCAGCTAGCGGGGTGGACCGGGGAGCTGTTTTTT,CASSAQLAGWTGELFF